This TCR beta chain appears in the sequencing data of a study of T cell responses to AZD1222 COVID-19 vaccine (dated by TCRdb to about 2021). Regarding the complete study: AZD1222 recipients with second doses at about 4 weeks or about 12 weeks were pooled, because spike-specific TCR depth and breadth did not differ between schedules. A total of over 230 trial participants underwent TCR sequencing, of whom roughly 210 had received two doses of AZD1222 and 26 had received two doses of the MenACWY control vaccine. Trial participants were enrolled by age into 18-55, 56-69 and 70-plus year subgroups, with roughly 160, 29 and 62 TCR-sequenced participants respectively. General findings and caveats noted by the study authors: Epitopes outside the regions mutated in the B.1.351 and B.1.1.7 variants were reportedly recognized by nearly half of the unique spike-specific TCRs. After two AZD1222 doses, both the breadth and the depth of spike-specific TCRs were significantly higher than at day 0 and than in MenACWY recipients. The whole spike protein was spanned by vaccine-associated CD4 TCRs, and dominant responses were seen in regions 160-218 and 743-854. Because no day 14 peak-response samples were available, repertoires were characterized only after the peak T cell response. The 56-69-year group was small, and its depth increase did not reach significance, likely because of low power. Participants were mostly white British and included more females than males, and it was suggested by the authors that clonal diversity may have been underestimated. Conclusions about previously exposed vaccinees were limited because only a handful of AZD1222 recipients were SARS-CoV-2 seropositive at baseline.

The CDR3 regions of human TCRbeta chains were analyzed by immunosequencing. The authors processed their data as follows. TCRs in the repertoires were compared against a reference library of SARS-CoV-2-specific TCRs that had been generated with the MIRA antigen-specificity platform. Breadth was defined as the fraction of unique TCRs that were SARS-CoV-2-associated, and depth was defined as the fraction of total T cells that were SARS-CoV-2-associated. Using the MIRA data, each spike-specific TCR was mapped to the spike region that the TCR reacts to and placed in a CD4 or CD8 class. Log10-transformed breadth and depth values were compared by one-way ANOVA with Sidak's multiple comparisons tests. As stored in TCRdb, this immuneACCESS dataset retains in-frame rearrangements with V and J assigned. A fraction of the clones does not appear; measured against another copy, unresolved V genes explain less than half of the discrepancy, and the remainder lacks a known reason. The V and J calls and clone size come from that table; D and trimming were worked out from the DNA. The sample has 75,000 to 90,000 clones on record, 85% of them singletons. More than 10% of the sample lies in the top ten.

Comment on this clone: This clone's antigen is unknown. One base away there is no much larger clone; base qualities are not given.

The time point label, as the study defines it: baseline before first vaccination. Samples from vaccinated people were obtained from the UK trials COV001 and COV002, which included a single-blind randomized controlled phase 2/3 trial of AZD1222 (ChAdOx1 nCoV-19) in healthy adults. Trial participant PBMC samples were collected at day 0 and day 28 after the second dose for TCRbeta chain sequencing. The CDR3 has 19 amino acids, counting the end cysteine and phenylalanine. The DNA shown is the 57-base CDR3, in frame from base 1. The TCR originated in an adult in good health. The sample consisted of peripheral blood, taken on day 0 of AZD1222 vaccination. The rearrangement joined TRBV21-1 to TRBJ1-2. TRBV21-1 is shown as a pseudogene. The CDR3 region reads CASSQKGSRPGAEESGYTF. The nucleotide sequence reads as follows: TGTGCCAGCAGCCAAAAGGGGAGCCGGCCGGGGGCCGAGGAATCTGGCTACACCTTC.